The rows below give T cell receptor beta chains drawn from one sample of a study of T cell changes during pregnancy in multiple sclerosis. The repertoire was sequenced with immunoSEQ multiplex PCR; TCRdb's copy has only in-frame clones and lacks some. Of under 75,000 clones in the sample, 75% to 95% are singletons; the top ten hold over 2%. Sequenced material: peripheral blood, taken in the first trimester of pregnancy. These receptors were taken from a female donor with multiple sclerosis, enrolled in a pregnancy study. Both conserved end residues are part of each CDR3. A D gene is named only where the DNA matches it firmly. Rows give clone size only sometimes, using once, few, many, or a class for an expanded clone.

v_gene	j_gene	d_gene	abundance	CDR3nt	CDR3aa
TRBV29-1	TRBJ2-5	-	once	TGCAGCGTTGACAGATCCCAAGAGACCCAGTACTTC	CSVDRSQETQYF
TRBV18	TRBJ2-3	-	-	TGTGCCAGCTCACCGTATACAGATACGCAGTATTTT	CASSPYTDTQYF
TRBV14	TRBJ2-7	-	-	TGTGCCAGCAGCCAAGAAGCTTCACCCTCCTACGAGCAGTACTTC	CASSQEASPSYEQYF
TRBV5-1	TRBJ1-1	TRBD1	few	TGCGCCAGCGGTCGGGACAGGGATACTGAAGCTTTCTTT	CASGRDRDTEAFF
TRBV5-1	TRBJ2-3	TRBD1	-	TGCGCCAGCAGCTTACAGGGGGCGAGCACAGATACGCAGTATTTT	CASSLQGASTDTQYF
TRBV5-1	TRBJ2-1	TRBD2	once	TGCGCCAGCAGCCCTATGGGGAGCGGGATCGACAATGAGCAGTTCTTC	CASSPMGSGIDNEQFF
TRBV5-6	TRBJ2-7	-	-	TGTGCCAGCAGCTTGGCCACGACAAGCGAGCAGTACTTC	CASSLATTSEQYF
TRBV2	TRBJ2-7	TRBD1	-	TGTGCCAGCAGAGAACAGACAGGGGATCACGAGCAGTACTTC	CASREQTGDHEQYF
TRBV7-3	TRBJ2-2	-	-	TGTGCCAGCGGGACTGTGACCGGGGAGCTGTTTTTT	CASGTVTGELFF
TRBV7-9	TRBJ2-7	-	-	TGTGCCAGCAGCCGGAATACAGGGTCCTACGAGCAGTACTTC	CASSRNTGSYEQYF
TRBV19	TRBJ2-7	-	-	TGTGCCAGTAGTATCCCGCGCAAGAGGAACGAGCAGTACTTC	CASSIPRKRNEQYF
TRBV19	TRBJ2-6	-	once	TGTGCCAGTAGTATAGGCCGGGCGGGCTCTGGGGCCAACGTCCTGACTTTC	CASSIGRAGSGANVLTF
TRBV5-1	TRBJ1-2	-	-	TGCGCCAGCAGCTTGGCCGATATCGGGACTGATCAAGGGACGGCCTTC	CASSLADIGTDQGTAF
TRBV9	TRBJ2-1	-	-	TGTGCCAGCAGCGTGAGCAGCGGTCGAACCTACAATGAGCAGTTCTTC	CASSVSSGRTYNEQFF
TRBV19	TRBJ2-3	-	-	TGTGCCAGTAGTATCCAGTCCACAGATACGCAGTATTTT	CASSIQSTDTQYF
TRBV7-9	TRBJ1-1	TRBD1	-	TGTGCCAGCAGCTTAGATAGGTGGCAGGGGGCGGACACTGAAGCTTTCTTT	CASSLDRWQGADTEAFF
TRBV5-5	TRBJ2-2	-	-	TGTGCCAGCAGCTTGTTGGGGCCAGTGAACACCGGGGAGCTGTTTTTT	CASSLLGPVNTGELFF
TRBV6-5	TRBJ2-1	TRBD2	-	TGTGCCAGCAGCCGTACTAGCGGAGGTGGGAATGAGCAGTTCTTC	CASSRTSGGGNEQFF
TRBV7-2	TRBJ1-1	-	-	TGTGCCAGCAGCCCCCGCGGAGGGATGAACACTGAAGCTTTCTTT	CASSPRGGMNTEAFF
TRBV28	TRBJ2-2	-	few	TGTGCCAGCAGTTCTCCCGGGGAGAACACCGGGGAGCTGTTTTTT	CASSSPGENTGELFF
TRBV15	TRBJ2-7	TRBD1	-	TGTGCCACCAGCAGAGCGGGTAAGGGGGCAGGCGAGCAGTACTTC	CATSRAGKGAGEQYF
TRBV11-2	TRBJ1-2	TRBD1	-	TGTGCCAGCAGCCCCCTGGGGCAGGGGGGTTATGGCTACACCTTC	CASSPLGQGGYGYTF
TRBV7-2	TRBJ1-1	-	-	TGTGCCAGCAGCGAGACAGTTGGAGTCGCTGAAGCTTTCTTT	CASSETVGVAEAFF
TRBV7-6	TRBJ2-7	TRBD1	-	TGTGCCAGCAGCTTAAGTTTGGGGACAGGGCCTTTTGGGTCCTACGAGCAGTACTTC	CASSLSLGTGPFGSYEQYF
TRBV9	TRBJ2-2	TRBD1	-	TGTGCCAGCAGCTCTGGGACAGGGGGTAACACCGGGGAGCTGTTTTTT	CASSSGTGGNTGELFF
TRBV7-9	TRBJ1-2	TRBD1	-	TGTGCCAGCAGCCTTACGGGACAGGGGATCTATGGCTACACCTTC	CASSLTGQGIYGYTF
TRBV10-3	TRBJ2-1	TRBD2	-	TGTGCCATCAGTCGGACTAGCGGGAAAGGCTCCTACAATGAGCAGTTCTTC	CAISRTSGKGSYNEQFF
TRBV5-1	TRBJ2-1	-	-	TGCGCCAGCAGCTTGGGCGGTGACTACAATGAGCAGTTCTTC	CASSLGGDYNEQFF
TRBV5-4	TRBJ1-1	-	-	TGTGCCAGCAGCGCCAGACGCAGGGTGGGCACTGAAGCTTTCTTT	CASSARRRVGTEAFF
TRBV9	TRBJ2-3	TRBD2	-	TGTGCCAGCAGCGTAGTCTTTTTCGGGGCTAGCGGCACCCAAAGAGGGGGCACAGATACGCAGTATTTT	CASSVVFFGASGTQRGGTDTQYF
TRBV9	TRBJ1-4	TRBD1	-	TGTGCCAGCAGCACAGGACAGGGAAGTCGAGAAAAACTGTTTTTT	CASSTGQGSREKLFF
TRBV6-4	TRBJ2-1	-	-	TGTGCCAGCAGCGCCGACAGGTACAATGAGCAGTTCTTC	CASSADRYNEQFF
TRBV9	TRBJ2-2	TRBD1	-	TGTGCCAGCAGCGTAGACAGGGGCTACACCGGGGAGCTGTTTTTT	CASSVDRGYTGELFF
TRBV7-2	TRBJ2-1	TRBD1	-	TGTGCCAGCAGCCCCGGACAGGGCGTCGGCAATGAGCAGTTCTTC	CASSPGQGVGNEQFF
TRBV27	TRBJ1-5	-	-	TGTGCCAGCAGTTTCCAGGGAAAAAGCAATCAGCCCCAGCATTTT	CASSFQGKSNQPQHF
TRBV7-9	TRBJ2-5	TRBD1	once	TGTGCCAGCAGCCAGGGGGACCCCGCCCGGGAGACCCAGTACTTC	CASSQGDPARETQYF
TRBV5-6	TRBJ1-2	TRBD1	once	TGTGCCAGCAACTGGGGGACAGGGCTTGGCTACACCTTC	CASNWGTGLGYTF
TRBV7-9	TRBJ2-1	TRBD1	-	TGTGCCAGCAGCTTGGAAGGACAGGGCTTCTACAATGAGCAGTTCTTC	CASSLEGQGFYNEQFF
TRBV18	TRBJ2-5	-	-	TGTGCCAGCTCACCACTGGACAGCCAGGGGACCCAGTACTTC	CASSPLDSQGTQYF
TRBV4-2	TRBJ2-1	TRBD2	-	TGTGCCAGCAGCCAAGAGCACAGGCGGGGGGCCTATGGTGAGCAGTTCTTC	CASSQEHRRGAYGEQFF
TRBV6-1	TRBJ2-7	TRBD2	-	TGTGCCAGCAGTGAGGGGAGGGACTACGAGCAGTACTTC	CASSEGRDYEQYF
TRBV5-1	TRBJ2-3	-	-	TGCGCCAGCAGCTCGGAGGGATTGGGAGTTGGAGATACGCAGTATTTT	CASSSEGLGVGDTQYF
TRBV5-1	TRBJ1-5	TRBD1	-	TGCGCCAGCAGACAGGGGACAGGGGGTGGCCAGCCCCAGCATTTT	CASRQGTGGGQPQHF
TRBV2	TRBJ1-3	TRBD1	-	TGTGCCAGCAGCCGGGACAGGGGCCCTGGAAACACCATATATTTT	CASSRDRGPGNTIYF
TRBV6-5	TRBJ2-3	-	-	TGTGCCAGCAGTTACGGGGCGGGGAATACGCAGTATTTT	CASSYGAGNTQYF
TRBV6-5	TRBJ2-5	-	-	TGTGCCAGCAGTCCGTTCAGTAGGGGAGAGACCCAGTACTTC	CASSPFSRGETQYF
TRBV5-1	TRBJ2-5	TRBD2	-	TGCGCCAGCAGGCGGACTAGCGGGAGGGAGACCCAGTACTTC	CASRRTSGRETQYF
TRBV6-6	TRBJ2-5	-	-	TGTGCCAGCAGTTACGGGCCAGGGAAGACCCAGTACTTC	CASSYGPGKTQYF
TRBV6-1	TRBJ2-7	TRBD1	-	TGTGCCAGCAGTGCTCCAGGGGGTCCGAGCTACGAGCAGTACTTC	CASSAPGGPSYEQYF
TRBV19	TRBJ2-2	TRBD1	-	TGTGCCATTGCCGCGACAGGGGGCACCGGGGAGCTGTTTTTT	CAIAATGGTGELFF
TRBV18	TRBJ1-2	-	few	TGTGCCAGCTTAAGGGACACCTCCCGGGACTATGGCTACACCTTC	CASLRDTSRDYGYTF
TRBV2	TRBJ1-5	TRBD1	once	TGTGCCAGCAGTCCAACAGGGGGAAATCAGCCCCAGCATTTT	CASSPTGGNQPQHF
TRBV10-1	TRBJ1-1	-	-	TGCGCCAGCAGTGAGAGTCAGGGGAACACTGAAGCTTTCTTT	CASSESQGNTEAFF